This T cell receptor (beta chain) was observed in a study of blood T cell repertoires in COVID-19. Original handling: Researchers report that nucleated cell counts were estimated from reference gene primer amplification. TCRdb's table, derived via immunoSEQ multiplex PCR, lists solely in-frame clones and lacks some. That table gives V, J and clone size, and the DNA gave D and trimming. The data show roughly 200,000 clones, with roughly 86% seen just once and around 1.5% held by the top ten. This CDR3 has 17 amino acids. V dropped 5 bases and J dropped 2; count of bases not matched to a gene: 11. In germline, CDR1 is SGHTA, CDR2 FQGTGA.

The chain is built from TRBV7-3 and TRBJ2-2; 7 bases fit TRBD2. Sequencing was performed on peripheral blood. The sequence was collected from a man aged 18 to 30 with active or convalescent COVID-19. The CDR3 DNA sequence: TGTGCCAGCAGCCCAGGCGGGGGAAGCTTAAACACCGGGGAGCTGTTTTTT. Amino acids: CASSPGGGSLNTGELFF.